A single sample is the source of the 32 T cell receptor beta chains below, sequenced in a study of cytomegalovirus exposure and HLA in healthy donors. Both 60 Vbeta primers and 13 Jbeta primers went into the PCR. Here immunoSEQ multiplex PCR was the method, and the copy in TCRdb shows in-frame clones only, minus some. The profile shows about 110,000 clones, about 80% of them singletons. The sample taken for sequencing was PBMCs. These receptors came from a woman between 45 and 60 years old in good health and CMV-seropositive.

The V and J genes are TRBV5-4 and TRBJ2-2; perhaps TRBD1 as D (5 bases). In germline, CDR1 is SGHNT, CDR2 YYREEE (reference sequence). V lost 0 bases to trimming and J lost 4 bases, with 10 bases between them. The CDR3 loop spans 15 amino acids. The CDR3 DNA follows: TGTGCCAGCAGCTTGGTAGGGGCTAGCACCGGGGAGCTGTTTTTT. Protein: CASSLVGASTGELFF.

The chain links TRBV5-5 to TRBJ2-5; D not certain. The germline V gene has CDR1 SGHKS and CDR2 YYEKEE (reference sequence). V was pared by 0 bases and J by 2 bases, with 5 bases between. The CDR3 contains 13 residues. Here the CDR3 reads CASSLAYQETQYF. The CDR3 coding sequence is TGTGCCAGCAGCTTGGCTTATCAAGAGACCCAGTACTTC.

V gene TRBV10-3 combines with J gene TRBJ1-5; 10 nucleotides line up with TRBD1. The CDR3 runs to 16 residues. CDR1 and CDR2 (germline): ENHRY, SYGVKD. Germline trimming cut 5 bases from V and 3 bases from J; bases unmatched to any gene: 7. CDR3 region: CAISRDRGRTNQPQHF. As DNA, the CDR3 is TGTGCCATCAGTAGAGACAGGGGGCGTACCAATCAGCCCCAGCATTTT.

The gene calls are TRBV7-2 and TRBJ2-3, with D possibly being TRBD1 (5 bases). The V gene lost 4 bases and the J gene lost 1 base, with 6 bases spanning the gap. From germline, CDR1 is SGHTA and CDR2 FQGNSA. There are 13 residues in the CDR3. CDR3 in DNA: TGTGCCAGCAGCTGGGGCGGCACAGATACGCAGTATTTT. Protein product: CASSWGGTDTQYF.

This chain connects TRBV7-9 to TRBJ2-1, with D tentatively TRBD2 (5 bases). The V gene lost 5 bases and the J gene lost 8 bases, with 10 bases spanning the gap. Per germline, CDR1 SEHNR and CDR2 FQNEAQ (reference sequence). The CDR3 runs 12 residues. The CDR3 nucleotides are TGTGCCAGCAGCCCCCGGGATGATGAGCAGTTCTTC. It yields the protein CASSPRDDEQFF.

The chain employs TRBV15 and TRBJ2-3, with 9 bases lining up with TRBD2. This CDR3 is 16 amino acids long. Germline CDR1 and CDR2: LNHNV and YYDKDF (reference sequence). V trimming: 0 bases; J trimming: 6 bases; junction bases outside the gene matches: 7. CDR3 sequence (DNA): TGTGCCACCAGCAGAGAAGCGGGGGGCCGCTGGGATACGCAGTATTTT. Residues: CATSREAGGRWDTQYF.

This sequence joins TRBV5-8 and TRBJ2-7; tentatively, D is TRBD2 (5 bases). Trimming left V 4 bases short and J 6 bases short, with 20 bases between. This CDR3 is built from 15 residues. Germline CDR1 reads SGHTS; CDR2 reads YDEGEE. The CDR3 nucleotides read TGTGCCAGCAGCCCCCCCAGCGGAAGGGCAATCGAGCAGTACTTC. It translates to CASSPPSGRAIEQYF.

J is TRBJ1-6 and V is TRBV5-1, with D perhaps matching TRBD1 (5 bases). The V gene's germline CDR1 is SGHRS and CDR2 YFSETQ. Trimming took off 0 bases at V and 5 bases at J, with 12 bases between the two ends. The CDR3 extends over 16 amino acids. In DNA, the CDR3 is TGCGCCAGCAGCTTGGAGGGGTGGTCGGATAATTCACCCCTCCACTTT. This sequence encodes CASSLEGWSDNSPLHF.

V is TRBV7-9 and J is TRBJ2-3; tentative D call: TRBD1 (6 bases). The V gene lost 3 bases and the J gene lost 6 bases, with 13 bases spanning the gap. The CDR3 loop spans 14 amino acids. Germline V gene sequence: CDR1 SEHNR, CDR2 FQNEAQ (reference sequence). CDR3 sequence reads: CASSLGADGDTQYF. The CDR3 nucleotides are TGTGCCAGCAGCTTGGGGGCGGACGGGGATACGCAGTATTTT.

CDR3 loop: CASSVGEAASQFF. The CDR3 DNA reads as TGTGCCAGCAGCGTAGGTGAAGCGGCAAGTCAATTCTTC. The chain is built from TRBV9 and TRBJ2-1, with D possibly being TRBD2 (5 bases). The V gene's germline CDR1 is SGDLS and CDR2 YYNGEE. Trimming pared 0 bases from V and 16 bases from J, leaving 17 bases between. This CDR3 spans 13 amino acids.

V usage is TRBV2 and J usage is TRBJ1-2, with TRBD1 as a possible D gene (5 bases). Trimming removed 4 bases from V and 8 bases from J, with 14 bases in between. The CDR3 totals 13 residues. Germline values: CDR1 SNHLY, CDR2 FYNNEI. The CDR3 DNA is TGTGCCAGCAGTGGACAGAAGGCCAAAGGCTACACCTTC. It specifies CASSGQKAKGYTF.

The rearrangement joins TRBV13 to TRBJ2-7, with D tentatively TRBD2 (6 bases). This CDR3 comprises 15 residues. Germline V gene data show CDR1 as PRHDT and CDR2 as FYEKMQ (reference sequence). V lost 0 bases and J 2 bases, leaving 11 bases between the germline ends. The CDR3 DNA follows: TGTGCCAGCAGCTTAGGTTTAGTAGCGGCCTACGAGCAGTACTTC. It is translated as CASSLGLVAAYEQYF.

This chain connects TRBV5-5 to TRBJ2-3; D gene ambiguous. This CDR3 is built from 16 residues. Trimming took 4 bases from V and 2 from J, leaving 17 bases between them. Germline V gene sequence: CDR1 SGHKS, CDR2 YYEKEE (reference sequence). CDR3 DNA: TGTGCCAGCAGCCCCCCGCACTTGCCCGCCACAGATACGCAGTATTTT. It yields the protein CASSPPHLPATDTQYF.

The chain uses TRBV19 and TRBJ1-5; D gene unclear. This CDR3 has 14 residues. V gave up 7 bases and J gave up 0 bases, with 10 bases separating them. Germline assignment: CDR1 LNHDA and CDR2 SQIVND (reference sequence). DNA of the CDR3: TGTGCCAGTACCCCGACAAATAGCAATCAGCCCCAGCATTTT. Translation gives CASTPTNSNQPQHF.

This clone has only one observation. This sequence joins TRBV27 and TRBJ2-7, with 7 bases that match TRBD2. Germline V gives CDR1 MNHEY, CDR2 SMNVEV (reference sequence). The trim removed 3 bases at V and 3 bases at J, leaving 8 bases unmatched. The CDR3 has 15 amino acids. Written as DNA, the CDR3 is TGTGCCAGCAGTTTCGTAGCGGGCGCAGTCTACGAGCAGTACTTC. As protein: CASSFVAGAVYEQYF.

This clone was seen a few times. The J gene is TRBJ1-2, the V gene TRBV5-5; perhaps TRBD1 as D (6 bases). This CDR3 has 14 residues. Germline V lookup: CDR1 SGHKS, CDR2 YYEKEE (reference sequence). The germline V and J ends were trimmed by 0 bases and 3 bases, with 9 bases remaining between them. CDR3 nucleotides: TGTGCCAGCAGCTTGGGGGGGCATGACTATGGCTACACCTTC. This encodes CASSLGGHDYGYTF.

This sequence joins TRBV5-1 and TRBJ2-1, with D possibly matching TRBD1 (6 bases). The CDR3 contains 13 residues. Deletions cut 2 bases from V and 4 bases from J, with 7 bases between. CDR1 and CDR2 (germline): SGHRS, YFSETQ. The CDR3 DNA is TGCGCCAGCAGCTTAGGACAGTACAATGAGCAGTTCTTC. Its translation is CASSLGQYNEQFF.

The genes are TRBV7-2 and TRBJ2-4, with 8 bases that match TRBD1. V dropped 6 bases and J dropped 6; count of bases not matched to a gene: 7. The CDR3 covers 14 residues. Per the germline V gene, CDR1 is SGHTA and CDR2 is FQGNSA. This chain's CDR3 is CASSSTGEGNIQYF. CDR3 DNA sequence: TGTGCCAGCAGTTCGACAGGGGAAGGAAACATTCAGTACTTC.

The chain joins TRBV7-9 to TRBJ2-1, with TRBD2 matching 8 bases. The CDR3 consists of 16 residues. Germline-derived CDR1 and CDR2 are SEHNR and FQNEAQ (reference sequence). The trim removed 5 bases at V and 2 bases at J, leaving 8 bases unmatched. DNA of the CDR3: TGTGCCAGCAGCCCCAGCCGGGGGGGACCCTACAATGAGCAGTTCTTC. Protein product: CASSPSRGGPYNEQFF.

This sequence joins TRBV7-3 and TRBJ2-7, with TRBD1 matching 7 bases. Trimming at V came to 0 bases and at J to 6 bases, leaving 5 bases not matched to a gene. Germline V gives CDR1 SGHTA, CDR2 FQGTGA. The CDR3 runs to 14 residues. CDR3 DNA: TGTGCCAGCAGCTTAACTCCGACAGGGATCGAGCAGTACTTC. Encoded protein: CASSLTPTGIEQYF.

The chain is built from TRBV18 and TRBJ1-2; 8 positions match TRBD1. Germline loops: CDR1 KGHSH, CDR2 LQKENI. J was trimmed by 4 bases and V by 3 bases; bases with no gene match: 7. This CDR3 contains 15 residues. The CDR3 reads CASSPGQASSYGYTF. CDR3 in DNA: TGTGCCAGCTCACCGGGACAGGCCTCATCCTATGGCTACACCTTC.

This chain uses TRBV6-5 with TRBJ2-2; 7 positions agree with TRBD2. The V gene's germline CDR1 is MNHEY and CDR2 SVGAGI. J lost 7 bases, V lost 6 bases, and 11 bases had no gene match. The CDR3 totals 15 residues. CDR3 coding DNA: TGTGCCAGCAGCCCGCGAGTGGCGGGGGACGGGGAGCTGTTTTTT. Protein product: CASSPRVAGDGELFF.

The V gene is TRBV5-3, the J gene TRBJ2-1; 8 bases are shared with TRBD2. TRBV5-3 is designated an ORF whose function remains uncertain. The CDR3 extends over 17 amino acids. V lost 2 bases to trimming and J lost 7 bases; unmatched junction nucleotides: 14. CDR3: CARSLRYRGGHWNEQFF. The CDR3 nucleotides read TGTGCCAGAAGCTTAAGGTACCGGGGGGGCCATTGGAATGAGCAGTTCTTC.

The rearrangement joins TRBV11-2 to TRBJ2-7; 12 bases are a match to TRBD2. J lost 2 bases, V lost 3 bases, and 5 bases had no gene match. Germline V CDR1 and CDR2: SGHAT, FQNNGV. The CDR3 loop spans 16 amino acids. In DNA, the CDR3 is TGTGCCAGCAGCTTCCTAGCGGGAGGGCATACCTACGAGCAGTACTTC. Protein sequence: CASSFLAGGHTYEQYF.

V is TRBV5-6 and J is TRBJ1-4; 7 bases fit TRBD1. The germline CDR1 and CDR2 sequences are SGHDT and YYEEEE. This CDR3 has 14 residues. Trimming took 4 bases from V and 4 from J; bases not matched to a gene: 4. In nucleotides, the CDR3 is TGTGCCAGCAGCACCGACAGGGATAATGAAAAACTGTTTTTT. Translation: CASSTDRDNEKLFF.

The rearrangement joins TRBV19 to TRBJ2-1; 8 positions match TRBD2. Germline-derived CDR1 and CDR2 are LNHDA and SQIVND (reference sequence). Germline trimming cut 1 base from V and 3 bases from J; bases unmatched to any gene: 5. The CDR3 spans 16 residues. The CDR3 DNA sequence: TGTGCCAGTAGTATAGGGGCGGGGGGCCTCTACAATGAGCAGTTCTTC. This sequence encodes CASSIGAGGLYNEQFF.

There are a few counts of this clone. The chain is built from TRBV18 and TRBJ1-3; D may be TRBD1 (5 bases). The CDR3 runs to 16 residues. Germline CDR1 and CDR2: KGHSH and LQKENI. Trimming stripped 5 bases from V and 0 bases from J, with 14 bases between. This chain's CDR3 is CASSAYEQDSGNTIYF. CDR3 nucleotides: TGTGCCAGCTCAGCGTACGAACAGGACTCTGGAAACACCATATATTTT.

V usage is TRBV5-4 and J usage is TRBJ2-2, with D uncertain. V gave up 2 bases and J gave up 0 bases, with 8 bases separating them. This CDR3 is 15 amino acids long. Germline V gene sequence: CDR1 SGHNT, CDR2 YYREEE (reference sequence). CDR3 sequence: CASSFPTANTGELFF. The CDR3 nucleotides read TGTGCCAGCAGCTTCCCTACAGCGAACACCGGGGAGCTGTTTTTT.

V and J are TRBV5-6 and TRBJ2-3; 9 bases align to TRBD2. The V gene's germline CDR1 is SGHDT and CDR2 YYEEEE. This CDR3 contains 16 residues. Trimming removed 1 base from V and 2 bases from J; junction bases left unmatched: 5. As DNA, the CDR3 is TGTGCCAGCAGCTTGTCCGCGGGGGGGCACACAGATACGCAGTATTTT. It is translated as CASSLSAGGHTDTQYF.

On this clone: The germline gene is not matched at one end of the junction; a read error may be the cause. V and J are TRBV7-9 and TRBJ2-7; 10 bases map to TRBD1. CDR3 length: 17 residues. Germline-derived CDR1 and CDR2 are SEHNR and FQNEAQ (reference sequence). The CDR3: CSSSSTPGTGVSYEQYF. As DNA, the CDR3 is TGTTCCAGCAGCTCTACACCCGGGACAGGGGTTTCCTACGAGCAGTACTTC.

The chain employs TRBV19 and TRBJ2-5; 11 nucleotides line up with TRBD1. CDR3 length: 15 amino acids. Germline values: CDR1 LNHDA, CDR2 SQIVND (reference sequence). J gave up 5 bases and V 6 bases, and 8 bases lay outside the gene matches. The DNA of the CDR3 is TGTGCCAGTAGCCCGGACAGGGGGCGACGGGAGACCCAGTACTTC. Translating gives CASSPDRGRRETQYF.

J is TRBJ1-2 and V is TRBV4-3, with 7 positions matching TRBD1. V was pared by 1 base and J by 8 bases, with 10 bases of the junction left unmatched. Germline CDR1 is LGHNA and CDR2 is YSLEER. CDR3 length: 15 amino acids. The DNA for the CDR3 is TGCGCCAGCAGCCAAGTTTTTCAGGGGGAGACGGGCTACACCTTC. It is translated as CASSQVFQGETGYTF.